Each of the 26 T cell receptor beta chains below was sequenced from the same sample in a study of OX40 agonist ivuxolimab in advanced cancers. Clones were sequenced by immunoSEQ multiplex PCR, and TCRdb holds only the in-frame ones, with some missing. The sample has tens of thousands of clones; 91% are singletons. This specimen was CD4+ or CD8+ T cells sorted from blood, taken in a trial of the OX40 agonist ivuxolimab. Source of these receptors: an adult with an advanced solid tumor such as melanoma, head and neck, liver or kidney cancer.

The chain combines TRBV13 with TRBJ1-4; 11 bases are shared with TRBD1. V shed 5 bases, J shed 5 bases, and the junction held 4 bases outside the gene matches. The CDR3 sequence is 15 residues long. Per germline, CDR1 PRHDT and CDR2 FYEKMQ (reference sequence). CDR3 amino acids: CASSLGQGANEKLFF. CDR3 DNA sequence: TGTGCCAGCAGCCTCGGACAGGGGGCCAATGAAAAACTGTTTTTT.

The CDR3 nucleotides are TGTGCCAGCAGTTTATCGGAAAATTACGAGCAGTACTTC. Its protein is CASSLSENYEQYF. J is TRBJ2-7 and V is TRBV27; D remains ambiguous. Germline-derived CDR1 and CDR2 are MNHEY and SMNVEV (reference sequence). V lost 0 bases to trimming and J lost 4 bases, with 7 bases between them. There are 13 residues in the CDR3.

The genes are TRBV6-1 and TRBJ1-2; a possible D gene is TRBD1 (6 bases). V dropped 0 bases and J dropped 6 bases, with 8 bases sitting between them. Germline CDR1 reads MNHNS; CDR2 reads SASEGT. This CDR3 is 13 amino acids long. The CDR3 DNA follows: TGTGCCAGCAGTGAAGCTGGGGGCCATGGCTACACCTTC. Translated, it gives CASSEAGGHGYTF.

J is TRBJ1-2 and V is TRBV27; the match to TRBD1 covers 9 bases. CDR1 and CDR2 (germline): MNHEY, SMNVEV (reference sequence). J lost 2 bases, V lost 4 bases, and 5 bases had no gene match. The CDR3 length is 15 residues. The CDR3 sequence is CASSSSTGGNYGYTF. In DNA form, the CDR3 reads TGTGCCAGCAGTTCCTCGACAGGGGGGAACTATGGCTACACCTTC.

CDR3 region: CASTLSGTGSYEQYF. The CDR3 bases are TGTGCCAGCACCTTATCGGGGACTGGCTCCTACGAGCAGTACTTC. The chain is built from TRBV27 and TRBJ2-7; TRBD2 might be the D (6 bases). Germline CDR1 and CDR2: MNHEY and SMNVEV (reference sequence). V lost 7 bases, J lost 0 bases, and 16 bases lay in between. The CDR3 totals 15 residues.

The chain carries TRBV28 and TRBJ2-3, with 7 positions matching TRBD2. Germline V gives CDR1 MDHEN, CDR2 SYDVKM. The CDR3 has 19 amino acids. Trimming at V came to 3 bases and at J to 2 bases, leaving 17 bases not matched to a gene. The DNA of the CDR3 is TGTGCCAGCAGTTTTCCCAACGACCAGAGAGGACTAGACACAGATACGCAGTATTTT. It specifies CASSFPNDQRGLDTDTQYF.

This sequence joins TRBV7-9 and TRBJ2-2; D is uncertain. The ends were cut back, 5 bases at V and 5 bases at J, with 18 bases in the middle. The CDR3 contains 16 residues. Looked up from germline, CDR1 is SEHNR and CDR2 is FQNEAQ (reference sequence). Here the CDR3 reads CASSPPVGVVTGELFF. As DNA, the CDR3 is TGTGCCAGCAGCCCCCCAGTCGGTGTAGTGACCGGGGAGCTGTTTTTT.

The chain joins TRBV7-8 to TRBJ1-1, with unresolved D. CDR3 length equals 13 residues. With 4 bases removed from V and 0 bases from J, the gap between germline ends came to 6 bases. Germline assignment: CDR1 SGHVS and CDR2 FQNEAQ. CDR3 protein: CASSYYMNTEAFF. CDR3 nucleotide sequence: TGTGCCAGCAGCTACTACATGAACACTGAAGCTTTCTTT.

V and J are TRBV7-8 and TRBJ2-1, with 13 bases aligning to TRBD2. Germline loops: CDR1 SGHVS, CDR2 FQNEAQ. The CDR3 has 16 amino acids. Trimming cost V 4 bases and J 8 bases; bases outside gene matches: 8. Here the CDR3 reads CASSSLGLAGAYEQFF. CDR3 sequence (DNA): TGTGCCAGCAGCTCCCTCGGACTAGCGGGAGCATATGAGCAGTTCTTC.

V gene TRBV6-1 combines with J gene TRBJ1-4; 8 bases map to TRBD1. V lost 8 bases, J lost 7 bases, and 12 bases stayed unmatched. Germline-derived CDR1 and CDR2 are MNHNS and SASEGT. CDR3 length: 15 amino acids. CDR3 residues: CASLLTGGWSEKLFF. CDR3 sequence (DNA): TGTGCCAGCCTTCTTACAGGGGGATGGAGTGAAAAACTGTTTTTT.

This clone showed up just a few times. The J gene is TRBJ2-1, the V gene TRBV4-3; D gene unclear. V shed 1 base and J shed 9 bases, with 10 bases lying between them. The CDR3 extends over 13 amino acids. Germline values: CDR1 LGHNA, CDR2 YSLEER. CDR3 amino acids: CASSQAEVGEQFF. CDR3 in DNA: TGCGCCAGCAGCCAAGCCGAGGTCGGTGAGCAGTTCTTC.

The chain carries TRBV7-3 and TRBJ2-1, with TRBD2 matching 10 bases. Per germline, CDR1 SGHTA and CDR2 FQGTGA. This CDR3 has 15 amino acids. V shed 1 base and J 4 bases; nucleotides not matched to a gene: 1. CDR3 sequence: CASSLSSGRYNEQFF. The CDR3 DNA reads as TGTGCCAGCAGCTTAAGTAGCGGGAGGTACAATGAGCAGTTCTTC. Full variable domain (rest looked up from reference TRBV7-3 and TRBJ2-1): GAGVSQTPSNKVTEKGKYVELRCDPISGHTALYWYRQSLGQGPEFLIYFQGTGAADDSGLPNDRFFAVRPEGSVSTLKIQRTERGDSAVYLCASSLSSGRYNEQFFGPGTRLTVL.

The J gene is TRBJ2-3, the V gene TRBV4-3; 8 bases are shared with TRBD2. The trim removed 5 bases at V and 3 bases at J, leaving 4 bases unmatched. CDR1 and CDR2 (germline): LGHNA, YSLEER. This CDR3 has 14 residues. The CDR3 loop is CASSSGRGTDTQYF. Here the CDR3 DNA reads TGCGCCAGCAGCTCCGGGAGGGGGACAGATACGCAGTATTTT.

V gene TRBV30 combines with J gene TRBJ2-2; 7 positions match TRBD1. Losses at the gene ends were 5 bases for V and 7 bases for J; bases not matched to a gene: 10. The V gene's germline CDR1 is GTSNPN and CDR2 SVGIG (reference sequence). CDR3 length: 14 amino acids. In nucleotides, the CDR3 is TGTGCCTGGGATCTGACAGGGTCTGGCGGGGAGCTGTTTTTT. Translation: CAWDLTGSGGELFF.

V is TRBV4-2 and J is TRBJ2-1, with TRBD1 matching over 7 bases. J lost 0 bases, V lost 0 bases, and 5 bases had no gene match. CDR3 size: 17 residues. CDR1 is LGHNA, CDR2 YNFKEQ, per germline. The CDR3 is CASSQEGTASSYNEQFF. The CDR3 coding sequence is TGTGCCAGCAGCCAAGAAGGGACAGCCAGCTCCTACAATGAGCAGTTCTTC.

The chain uses TRBV7-8 and TRBJ2-1; 11 nucleotides line up with TRBD2. From germline, CDR1 is SGHVS and CDR2 FQNEAQ. CDR3 length: 17 amino acids. The trim removed 3 bases at V and 8 bases at J, leaving 12 bases unmatched. CDR3 DNA: TGTGCCAGCAGCTTCAACCCGGGACTAGCGGAATGGGATGAGCAGTTCTTC. Residues: CASSFNPGLAEWDEQFF. The full variable domain, rest sourced from reference TRBV7-8 and TRBJ2-1, is GAGVSQSPRYKVAKRGQDVALRCDPISGHVSLFWYQQALGQGPEFLTYFQNEAQLDKSGLPSDRFFAERPEGSVSTLKIQRTQQEDSAVYLCASSFNPGLAEWDEQFFGPGTRLTVL.

V and J are TRBV27 and TRBJ2-3; weak D call: TRBD1 (5 bases). The V gene lost 4 bases and the J gene lost 2 bases, with 19 bases spanning the gap. The germline V gene has CDR1 MNHEY and CDR2 SMNVEV (reference sequence). The CDR3 runs 17 residues. The CDR3 sequence: CASSSSIRQSNTDTQYF. The CDR3, as DNA: TGTGCCAGCAGTTCCTCTATAAGACAGTCAAACACAGATACGCAGTATTTT.

The CDR3 nucleotides read TGTGCCAGCAGTTGGATGGGCGATTCAGATACGCAGTATTTT. Its translation: CASSWMGDSDTQYF. This chain links TRBV27 with TRBJ2-3; no clear D gene. This CDR3 contains 14 residues. Per germline, CDR1 MNHEY and CDR2 SMNVEV (reference sequence). V was cut by 4 bases and J by 4 bases, with 12 bases left in between.

This clone has only one observation. The chain has TRBV28 and TRBJ2-7; 7 nucleotides match TRBD2. The CDR3 runs 14 residues. The germline CDR1 and CDR2 sequences are MDHEN and SYDVKM. The trim removed 5 bases at V and 4 bases at J, leaving 8 bases unmatched. The CDR3 loop is CASSVVRTSYEQYV. The CDR3 DNA reads as TGTGCCAGCAGTGTCGTTCGGACTAGTTACGAGCAGTACGTC.

The V call is TRBV10-3, the J call TRBJ2-7; TRBD1 matches 9 bases. Germline trimming cut 6 bases from V and 3 bases from J; bases unmatched to any gene: 3. The germline V gene encodes CDR1 ENHRY and CDR2 SYGVKD. The CDR3 runs 13 residues. In DNA form, the CDR3 reads TGTGCCATCAGGGGACAGGGCGACTACGAGCAGTACGTC. Its protein product is CAIRGQGDYEQYV.

The chain uses TRBV5-6 and TRBJ1-1; D call uncertain. Germline V gives CDR1 SGHDT, CDR2 YYEEEE. The V and J ends lost 0 bases and 6 bases respectively, with 9 bases between them. This CDR3 contains 13 residues. The CDR3 here is CASSLGGVPEAFF. CDR3 in DNA: TGTGCCAGCAGCTTGGGGGGAGTGCCTGAAGCTTTCTTT.

V gene TRBV9 combines with J gene TRBJ2-7, with TRBD1 matching over 8 bases. Germline V CDR1 and CDR2: SGDLS, YYNGEE. Trimming cost V 4 bases and J 3 bases; bases outside gene matches: 12. The CDR3 has 16 residues. Here the CDR3 DNA reads TGTGCCAGCAGCTCAAGAGTGGACAGGGAGGACTACGAGCAGTACTTC. Translated: CASSSRVDREDYEQYF.

This sequence joins TRBV28 and TRBJ2-7; no clear D. Germline-derived CDR1 and CDR2 are MDHEN and SYDVKM. V was shortened by 5 bases and J by 7 bases, with 12 bases between the two germline ends. This CDR3 spans 12 amino acids. CDR3 region: CASSPSAWEQYF. The CDR3, as DNA: TGTGCCAGCAGTCCGTCAGCTTGGGAGCAGTACTTC. Drawing the rest from reference TRBV28 and TRBJ2-7, the complete variable domain is DVKVTQSSRYLVKRTGEKVFLECVQDMDHENMFWYRQDPGLGLRLIYFSYDVKMKEKGDIPEGYSVSREKKERFSLILESASTNQTSMYLCASSPSAWEQYFGPGTRLTVT.

The V gene is TRBV7-9, the J gene TRBJ2-1, with TRBD1 identical over 10 bases. The CDR3 is 16 residues long. Per the germline V gene, CDR1 is SEHNR and CDR2 is FQNEAQ (reference sequence). V was clipped by 1 base and J by 8 bases; unmatched bases: 8. For the CDR3, the DNA is TGTGCCAGCAGCTTAGTGGGGACAGGGGATTTCGATGAGCAGTTCTTC. Its protein is CASSLVGTGDFDEQFF.

The rearrangement joins TRBV2 to TRBJ2-3, with 10 bases aligning to TRBD1. Losses at the gene ends were 6 bases for V and 6 bases for J; bases not matched to a gene: 9. Germline V gene sequence: CDR1 SNHLY, CDR2 FYNNEI. This CDR3 region has 15 residues. The CDR3 DNA sequence: TGTGCCAGCAGCTTTTGGACAGGGGGAGTGGATACGCAGTATTTT. Translation: CASSFWTGGVDTQYF.

The chain carries TRBV4-1 and TRBJ2-1, with D possibly being TRBD2 (6 bases). The CDR3 spans 15 residues. Trimming left V 4 bases short and J 1 base short, with 11 bases between. Germline loops: CDR1 MGHRA, CDR2 YSYEKL. CDR3 nucleotides: TGCGCCAGCAGCCCGTGGGGGGAATCCTACAATGAGCAGTTCTTC. Its translation is CASSPWGESYNEQFF.